This is a list of T cell receptor beta chains from one sample in a study of shared clonotypes between healthy human individuals. TCRdb's copy holds only in-frame clones and misses some; the assay was immunoSEQ multiplex PCR. Among millions of clones listed, about 93% were seen once. Sequenced material: naive CD8+ T cells from PBMCs. All receptors come from a man between 18 and 35 years old in good health. Some clones in this sample may be carry-over from other donors' samples. Both conserved end residues are part of each CDR3. D genes are given only for firm matches. Not every row has a clone size; where given, it reads once, few, many or a size class.

clone_size	j_call	v_call	d_call	cdr3_aa	cdr3_nt
once	TRBJ2-7	TRBV9	TRBD1	CASSADRGPNYEQYF	TGTGCCAGCAGCGCCGACAGGGGGCCTAATTACGAGCAGTACTTC
NA	TRBJ2-2	TRBV5-4	TRBD1	CASSSPGGAGELFF	TGTGCCAGCAGCAGCCCAGGGGGCGCCGGGGAGCTGTTTTTT
NA	TRBJ1-2	TRBV7-9	NA	CASSSQVSQDYGYTF	TGTGCCAGCAGCTCCCAGGTGAGCCAGGACTATGGCTACACCTTC
NA	TRBJ2-7	TRBV2	NA	CASSLGGPSYEQYF	TGTGCCAGCAGCCTTGGCGGGCCCTCCTACGAGCAGTACTTC
NA	TRBJ2-2	TRBV7-9	NA	CASSLFLGQSNTGELFF	TGTGCCAGCAGCTTGTTCTTAGGTCAGTCCAACACCGGGGAGCTGTTTTTT
NA	TRBJ1-2	TRBV6-1	TRBD1	CASSDGTDHNTNYGYTF	TGTGCCAGCAGTGACGGGACAGATCATAATACTAACTATGGCTACACCTTC
NA	TRBJ1-5	TRBV10-3	NA	CAISDGQFSNQPQHF	TGTGCCATCAGTGACGGCCAATTTAGCAATCAGCCCCAGCATTTT
NA	TRBJ2-5	TRBV15	TRBD1	CATSNLRGPQETQYF	TGTGCCACCAGCAATCTTAGGGGGCCCCAAGAGACCCAGTACTTC
NA	TRBJ2-7	TRBV7-7	TRBD2	CASSPILAGGGTYEQYF	TGTGCCAGCAGCCCGATCCTAGCGGGAGGGGGGACCTACGAGCAGTACTTC
NA	TRBJ2-3	TRBV6-1	TRBD2	CASSELAGGLTDTQYF	TGTGCCAGCAGTGAATTAGCGGGAGGTCTCACAGATACGCAGTATTTT
NA	TRBJ2-2	TRBV5-8	TRBD2	CASSYTRLAFTGFF	TGTGCCAGCAGCTATACCCGACTAGCCTTTACCGGATTTTTT
NA	TRBJ1-2	TRBV29-1	NA	CSADTVANYGYTF	TGCAGCGCGGACACGGTAGCTAACTATGGCTACACCTTC
NA	TRBJ1-4	TRBV7-9	TRBD1	CASSTDRGFEKLFF	TGTGCCAGCAGCACGGACAGGGGATTTGAAAAACTGTTTTTT
NA	TRBJ2-3	TRBV6-1	NA	CASIGLDMNTDTQYF	TGTGCCAGTATTGGGCTCGACATGAACACAGATACGCAGTATTTT
NA	TRBJ1-2	TRBV28	TRBD1	CASSLGYATGYVYGYTF	TGTGCCAGCAGTTTAGGGTATGCGACAGGGTACGTCTATGGCTACACCTTC
NA	TRBJ2-7	TRBV29-1	NA	CSVSGEAYEQYF	TGCAGCGTTTCAGGGGAGGCCTACGAGCAGTACTTC
NA	TRBJ2-7	TRBV7-3	TRBD2	CASSLMGLAGYEQYF	TGTGCCAGCAGCTTAATGGGACTAGCGGGATACGAGCAGTACTTC
NA	TRBJ2-1	TRBV7-9	NA	CASSLAESGEPSYNEQFF	TGTGCCAGCAGCTTAGCAGAAAGTGGGGAACCTTCCTACAATGAGCAGTTCTTC
NA	TRBJ2-1	TRBV9	TRBD2	CASSPGPAGEIDEQFF	TGTGCCAGCAGTCCCGGTCCAGCGGGAGAAATAGATGAGCAGTTCTTC
NA	TRBJ2-7	TRBV11-2	TRBD2	CASSFSPGGVYEQYF	TGTGCCAGCAGCTTCTCTCCCGGGGGGGTCTACGAGCAGTACTTC
NA	TRBJ1-1	TRBV30	NA	CAWTWGRMNTEAFF	TGTGCCTGGACGTGGGGCAGAATGAACACTGAAGCTTTCTTT
NA	TRBJ2-5	TRBV19	TRBD2	CASGTSGNRETQYF	TGTGCCAGTGGGACTAGCGGGAATCGAGAGACCCAGTACTTC
NA	TRBJ1-2	TRBV4-1	TRBD1	CASWDRGIGSGGYTF	TGCGCCAGCTGGGACAGGGGGATCGGGTCAGGTGGCTACACCTTC
NA	TRBJ2-1	TRBV27	TRBD2	CASSLSWGTSVYNEQFF	TGTGCCAGCAGTTTATCGTGGGGGACTAGCGTCTACAATGAGCAGTTCTTC
NA	TRBJ1-1	TRBV7-9	TRBD1	CASSDGTGGAETEAFF	TGTGCCAGCAGCGATGGGACAGGGGGCGCGGAGACTGAAGCTTTCTTT
NA	TRBJ2-7	TRBV4-1	TRBD1	CASSQEARAGQGYEQYF	TGCGCCAGCAGCCAAGAAGCTAGGGCGGGACAGGGTTACGAGCAGTACTTC
NA	TRBJ1-3	TRBV11-2	NA	CASSYDLGGYTIYF	TGTGCCAGCAGTTACGACCTGGGGGGGTACACCATATATTTT
NA	TRBJ1-1	TRBV2	TRBD1	CASSYNRGEMNTEAFF	TGTGCCAGCAGTTATAACAGGGGGGAGATGAACACTGAAGCTTTCTTT
NA	TRBJ2-3	TRBV27	TRBD2	CASSFIGTSGTDTQYF	TGTGCCAGCAGTTTTATAGGGACTAGCGGCACAGATACGCAGTATTTT
NA	TRBJ1-1	TRBV9	NA	CASAAPGGTEAFF	TGTGCCAGCGCGGCCCCTGGGGGTACTGAAGCTTTCTTT
NA	TRBJ2-7	TRBV6-5	NA	CASRTLLGPAEQYF	TGTGCCAGCAGGACACTTCTCGGTCCCGCGGAGCAGTACTTC
NA	TRBJ1-4	TRBV7-8	TRBD1	CASSPRTGEIKLFF	TGTGCCAGCAGCCCCAGGACAGGGGAGATAAAACTGTTTTTT
few	TRBJ1-1	TRBV27	TRBD1	CASNGQGATEAFF	TGTGCCAGCAACGGACAGGGCGCCACTGAAGCTTTCTTT
NA	TRBJ2-7	TRBV11-2	TRBD2	CASSGEAGWDEQYF	TGTGCCAGCAGCGGAGAAGCGGGATGGGACGAGCAGTACTTC
NA	TRBJ1-1	TRBV16	NA	CASSQGRTMNTEAFF	TGTGCCAGCAGCCAAGGGCGGACCATGAACACTGAAGCTTTCTTT
once	TRBJ2-1	TRBV27	NA	CASSQGPNRLVISEQFF	TGTGCCAGCAGTCAAGGGCCAAACAGGTTGGTCATATCTGAGCAGTTCTTC
NA	TRBJ2-2	TRBV28	NA	CASRLYRELFF	TGTGCCAGCAGGCTCTACCGGGAGCTGTTTTTT
NA	TRBJ1-2	TRBV6-5	NA	CASGKSGLRGPGYTF	TGTGCCAGCGGTAAGTCGGGACTCCGAGGTCCTGGCTACACCTTC
NA	TRBJ1-2	TRBV9	TRBD1	CASSGGDSGHVHYGYTF	TGTGCCAGCAGCGGAGGGGACAGCGGTCACGTTCACTATGGCTACACCTTC
NA	TRBJ2-7	TRBV30	TRBD2	CAWGKRERSYEQYF	TGTGCCTGGGGGAAGCGGGAGCGCTCCTACGAGCAGTACTTC
NA	TRBJ2-7	TRBV4-3	TRBD1	CASSGTGTGSSYEQYF	TGCGCCAGCAGCGGAACCGGGACAGGGAGCTCCTACGAGCAGTACTTC
NA	TRBJ1-2	TRBV6-5	TRBD1	CASSYETGGSGGYTF	TGTGCCAGCAGTTACGAGACAGGGGGATCGGGTGGCTACACCTTC
NA	TRBJ2-1	TRBV4-2	NA	CASSHRLGNEQFF	TGTGCCAGCAGCCATCGGCTAGGAAATGAGCAGTTCTTC
once	TRBJ2-7	TRBV13	NA	CASSGGIGLHYEQYF	TGTGCCAGCAGCGGGGGGATCGGACTCCACTACGAGCAGTACTTC
once	TRBJ2-3	TRBV5-6	NA	CASRPLLLVDTQYF	TGTGCCAGCAGGCCGCTGCTTCTCGTTGATACGCAGTATTTT
NA	TRBJ2-5	TRBV5-6	TRBD1	CASRWDRGETQYF	TGTGCCAGTCGCTGGGACAGGGGAGAGACCCAGTACTTC
NA	TRBJ2-1	TRBV11-2	TRBD2	CASSLGLAGDYNEQFF	TGTGCCAGCAGCTTAGGACTAGCGGGGGACTACAATGAGCAGTTCTTC
once	TRBJ1-5	TRBV27	NA	CASSLGNTPGQPQHF	TGTGCCAGCAGTTTAGGAAACACGCCGGGACAGCCCCAGCATTTT
NA	TRBJ2-1	TRBV9	TRBD2	CASSARTSGTYNEQFF	TGTGCCAGCAGCGCCAGGACTAGCGGGACCTACAATGAGCAGTTCTTC
NA	TRBJ2-7	TRBV5-6	TRBD2	CASSFGWSGSLEQYF	TGTGCCAGCAGCTTCGGATGGAGCGGGAGTCTCGAGCAGTACTTC